These T cell receptor beta chains were read from a single sample in a study of Graves' ophthalmopathy and Graves' hyperthyroidism. TCRdb recomputed calls from the multiplex PCR reads with MiXCR, one row per CDR3 protein. The sample holds a few hundred thousand distinct CDR3 sequences, 15% to 20% seen once. Input material: peripheral blood. These receptors all stem from a woman in her late teens or twenties with Graves' ophthalmopathy. Both conserved end residues are part of each CDR3. D genes are given only for firm matches. Where a row states a size, it is once, few, many or the class of an expanded clone; other rows omit it.

D	V	size	J	CDR3	DNA
-	TRBV7-2	many	TRBJ2-7	CASSQTAWEQYF	TGTGCCAGCAGCCAGACAGCGTGGGAGCAGTACTTC
TRBD2	TRBV7-9	many	TRBJ2-7	CASTRGGSYEQYF	TGTGCCAGCACCCGGGGGGGCTCCTACGAGCAGTACTTC
TRBD1	TRBV28	many	TRBJ1-2	CAAWGQRYGYTF	TGTGCCGCCTGGGGACAGCGCTATGGCTACACCTTC
-	TRBV28	many	TRBJ1-5	CASSPPRTSNFRQPQHF	TGTGCCAGCAGCCCGCCCCGGACATCCAACTTCAGGCAGCCCCAGCATTTT
-	TRBV6-2/TRBV6-3	many	TRBJ2-7	CASSYFGVPYEQYF	TGTGCCAGCAGTTACTTCGGGGTTCCCTACGAGCAGTACTTC
-	TRBV7-2	many	TRBJ1-1	CASSPRGGLNTEAFF	TGTGCCAGCAGCCCGCGGGGGGGTTTGAACACTGAAGCTTTCTTT
-	TRBV28	-	TRBJ2-5	CASRGSQETQYF	TGTGCCAGCAGGGGAAGTCAAGAGACCCAGTACTTC
-	TRBV6-2/TRBV6-3	once	TRBJ1-1	CASSYSGRVGNTEAFF	TGTGCCAGCAGTTACTCAGGGAGGGTTGGGAACACTGAAGCTTTCTTT
-	TRBV7-2	many	TRBJ2-7	CASSSLPGGKTYEQYF	TGTGCCAGCAGCTCCCTCCCCGGGGGTAAGACCTACGAGCAGTACTTC
-	TRBV29-1	once	TRBJ2-2	CSARVLGAGELFF	TGCAGCGCCAGAGTTCTAGGAGCCGGGGAGCTGTTTTTT
TRBD2	TRBV28	many	TRBJ2-3	CASRAGVSTDTQYF	TGTGCCAGCAGGGCGGGGGTTAGCACAGATACGCAGTATTTT
TRBD2	TRBV6-2/TRBV6-3	many	TRBJ2-1	CASSFLAGGKEQFF	TGTGCCAGCAGCTTCCTAGCGGGGGGAAAGGAGCAGTTCTTC
-	TRBV12-3/TRBV12-4	many	TRBJ1-5	CASSWTRGVSNQPQHF	TGTGCCAGCAGTTGGACCCGGGGGGTTAGCAATCAGCCCCAGCATTTT
TRBD2	TRBV13	many	TRBJ2-7	CASSSSEGGSGKTYEQYF	TGTGCCAGCAGCTCCTCCGAGGGCGGTAGCGGGAAGACCTACGAGCAGTACTTC
-	TRBV3-1	many	TRBJ2-5	CASSHAGIQETQYF	TGTGCCAGCAGCCACGCAGGGATTCAAGAGACCCAGTACTTC
-	TRBV18	many	TRBJ2-5	CASSPPGKETQYF	TGTGCCAGCTCACCACCGGGGAAAGAGACCCAGTACTTC
-	TRBV7-2	many	TRBJ2-7	CASRSGALYEQYF	TGTGCCAGCCGATCGGGGGCCTTATACGAGCAGTACTTC
-	TRBV9	many	TRBJ1-1	CASSVRGRGDTEAFF	TGTGCCAGCAGCGTAAGAGGGAGGGGGGACACTGAAGCTTTCTTT
-	TRBV15	many	TRBJ1-2	CATSREMGIYGYTF	TGTGCCACCAGCAGAGAGATGGGGATCTATGGCTACACCTTC
TRBD1	TRBV3-1	many	TRBJ2-5	CASSRIDRGETQYF	TGTGCCAGCAGTCGTATTGACAGGGGAGAGACCCAGTACTTC
TRBD2	TRBV12-3/TRBV12-4	-	TRBJ2-5	CASSPELAGGETQYF	TGTGCCAGCAGTCCGGAACTAGCGGGGGGGGAGACCCAGTACTTC
TRBD1	TRBV4-2	many	TRBJ2-5	CASSQELTGGGRETQYF	TGTGCCAGCAGCCAAGAACTAACAGGGGGCGGAAGGGAGACCCAGTACTTC
-	TRBV6-5	many	TRBJ1-2	CASRIEGDDGYTF	TGTGCCAGCCGGATCGAGGGTGATGATGGCTACACCTTC
-	TRBV19	many	TRBJ2-2	CASGGRGSGELFF	TGTGCCAGTGGAGGCAGGGGCTCCGGGGAGCTGTTTTTT
-	TRBV28	many	TRBJ2-7	CASQGSYEQYF	TGTGCCAGCCAAGGATCCTACGAGCAGTACTTC
-	TRBV11-2	-	TRBJ1-1	CASSPLSQAPRTEAFF	TGTGCCAGCAGCCCCCTGTCTCAGGCGCCGAGGACTGAAGCTTTCTTT
TRBD1	TRBV7-2	many	TRBJ1-6	CASSTRQGVFTLHF	TGTGCCAGCAGCACACGACAGGGAGTCTTCACCCTCCACTTT
TRBD2	TRBV6-5	-	TRBJ2-5	CASSYSILAGAPETQYF	TGTGCCAGCAGTTACTCTATATTAGCGGGAGCCCCAGAGACCCAGTACTTC
TRBD2	TRBV7-2	many	TRBJ2-4	CASSFQTSGGAKNIQYF	TGTGCCAGCAGCTTCCAGACTAGCGGAGGAGCCAAAAACATTCAGTACTTC
-	TRBV28	many	TRBJ2-5	CASTRVGQGIETQYF	TGTGCCAGTACGCGGGTGGGGCAGGGGATAGAGACCCAGTACTTC
TRBD2	TRBV28	-	TRBJ2-7	CASSFPSGLAGGEQYF	TGTGCCAGCAGTTTCCCCTCGGGACTAGCGGGAGGCGAGCAGTACTTC
-	TRBV27	many	TRBJ2-7	CASSLLIRGHEQYF	TGTGCCAGCAGTTTATTAATCCGGGGACACGAGCAGTACTTC
-	TRBV7-3	many	TRBJ1-5	CASSLEGMSNQPQHF	TGTGCCAGCAGCTTAGAAGGGATGAGCAATCAGCCCCAGCATTTT
-	TRBV12-3/TRBV12-4	-	TRBJ2-5	CASSLDGNQETQYF	TGTGCCAGCAGTTTAGACGGAAACCAAGAGACCCAGTACTTC
-	TRBV6-5	few	TRBJ2-7	CASSYSAQDEQYF	TGTGCCAGCAGTTACTCCGCACAAGACGAGCAGTACTTC
TRBD1	TRBV4-1	many	TRBJ2-7	CASSQEGGQFGEQYF	TGCGCCAGCAGCCAAGAAGGGGGACAGTTCGGCGAGCAGTACTTC
TRBD1	TRBV24-1	many	TRBJ1-1	CATSRGQMSFF	TGTGCCACCAGCAGGGGACAGATGTCTTTCTTT
-	TRBV6-2/TRBV6-3	many	TRBJ1-1	CASSPARGGVTEAFF	TGTGCCAGCAGTCCCGCCCGAGGTGGGGTGACTGAAGCTTTCTTT
TRBD1	TRBV12-3/TRBV12-4	many	TRBJ1-1	CASSPYTGGTEAFF	TGTGCCAGCAGTCCATACACAGGGGGGACTGAAGCTTTCTTT
TRBD1	TRBV16	many	TRBJ1-1	CASSPRRGPEAFF	TGTGCCAGCAGCCCGAGGAGGGGGCCTGAAGCTTTCTTT
-	TRBV6-5	many	TRBJ1-5	CASSTDRRFNQPQHF	TGTGCCAGCAGTACCGACAGACGATTCAATCAGCCCCAGCATTTT
-	TRBV6-1	many	TRBJ2-3	CASSATLSTDTQYF	TGTGCCAGCTCGGCGACTCTTAGCACAGATACGCAGTATTTT
TRBD1	TRBV4-1	many	TRBJ1-1	CASSPLPGQGAPEAFF	TGCGCCAGCAGCCCCTTGCCGGGACAGGGGGCTCCTGAAGCTTTCTTT
TRBD1	TRBV28	many	TRBJ1-5	CASSRTGSGNQPQHF	TGTGCCAGCAGCCGGACAGGGAGCGGCAATCAGCCCCAGCATTTT
-	TRBV11-2	many	TRBJ1-5	CASSQWPDGGRGNQPQHF	TGTGCCAGCAGCCAGTGGCCGGACGGTGGGAGAGGCAATCAGCCCCAGCATTTT
-	TRBV4-3	many	TRBJ1-3	CASSQDRGGYSGNTIYF	TGCGCCAGCAGCCAAGACCGGGGGGGATACTCTGGAAACACCATATATTTT
TRBD2	TRBV15	many	TRBJ2-7	CATSSRASGPYEQYF	TGTGCCACCAGCAGTAGGGCTAGCGGTCCCTACGAGCAGTACTTC
-	TRBV7-2	many	TRBJ2-7	CASSFPSRDEQYF	TGTGCCAGCAGCTTCCCGTCCAGGGACGAGCAGTACTTC
-	TRBV11-2	many	TRBJ1-3	CASSLVGGTRLTNTIYF	TGTGCCAGCAGCTTAGTTGGGGGAACCCGACTTACAAACACCATATATTTT
TRBD1	TRBV19	few	TRBJ1-6	CASSWGQGGSPLHF	TGTGCCAGTAGCTGGGGACAGGGTGGATCACCCCTCCACTTT
TRBD1	TRBV5-1	many	TRBJ1-1	CASSTSTGGYWNTEAFF	TGCGCCAGCAGCACCTCGACAGGGGGTTATTGGAACACTGAAGCTTTCTTT
-	TRBV3-1	many	TRBJ1-1	CASSQGGGLEAFF	TGTGCCAGCAGCCAAGGGGGCGGTTTAGAAGCTTTCTTT
TRBD1	TRBV29-1	many	TRBJ1-5	CSVRFETGVNQLQHF	TGCAGCGTCCGGTTTGAGACAGGGGTAAATCAGCTCCAGCATTTT
-	TRBV6-2/TRBV6-3	many	TRBJ1-1	CASSYRGQLNTEAFF	TGTGCCAGCAGTTATCGGGGCCAGCTGAACACTGAAGCTTTCTTT